The T cell receptor beta chain described here comes from a study of memory CD4+ T cells and cytomegalovirus serostatus. Whole-study context: Healthy Belgian adult donors included about nine CMV-positive and 24 CMV-negative people.

The sort gate was single viable CD3+CD4+CD8-CD45RO+ cells for memory CD4+ T cells. Clones were sequenced by immunoSEQ multiplex PCR, and TCRdb holds only the in-frame ones, with some missing. The sample comprises tens of thousands of clones, 60% to 75% of which are singletons, and roughly 2.7% rests with the top ten. This clone was seen ten or more times. The CDR3 runs to 11 residues. The V and J ends lost 8 bases and 2 bases respectively, with 6 bases between them. The germline V gene encodes CDR1 MDHEN and CDR2 SYDVKM. J is TRBJ1-1 and V is TRBV28; D not resolved. The specimen sequenced was memory CD4+ T cells from blood. The sequence was collected from an adult in good health and CMV-seropositive. CDR3: CASLLNTEAFF. CDR3 sequence (DNA): TGTGCCAGCCTCTTAAACACTGAAGCTTTCTTT.